A single T cell receptor beta chain is shown here with its context. This CDR3 is 14 amino acids long. From germline, CDR1 is MNHNS and CDR2 SASEGT. Deletions cut 7 bases from V and 5 bases from J, with 14 bases between. This sample is part of a study of beta chain features in type 1 diabetes. Of the isolated RNA, all was reverse transcribed, and so the sequenced material was expressed TCRB transcripts. Generated by immunoSEQ multiplex PCR, the TCRdb table keeps only in-frame clones and is missing some. The table lists roughly 610,000 clones, less than 20% of them singletons, with about 0.097% in the top ten. On average, the one heparinised blood draw given by each donor was approximately 120 mL.

Source material: naive CD4+ T cells from blood. This chain links TRBV6-1 with TRBJ1-4; D remains unclear. The origin of this receptor is a young man in good health. The CDR3 DNA reads as TGTGCCAGCACGAGGCTTCCCGACAATGAAAAACTGTTTTTT. Translated: CASTRLPDNEKLFF.